This T cell receptor beta chain was documented in a study of post-analysis software for immune sequencing data. In the study overall: As for disease course, relapsing-remitting, secondary progressive and progressive-relapsing multiple sclerosis were all included.

This clonotype has at least ten counts. Its specificity is unknown. Incorporated into the TCR beta cDNA libraries were unique molecular identifiers, which served to reduce PCR and sequencing biases. Input amounts of roughly 0.9 to 10 million T cells were used. These gave roughly 500,000 cDNA molecules, so each molecule approximated one T cell. TCRdb reprocessed the PCR reads with MiXCR, giving one entry per CDR3 protein. The table lists about 260,000 distinct CDR3 sequences, less than 40% of them singletons. General observations from the study: When patients were compared with controls, about five TRBV segments were more frequent, TRBV5-6, TRBV5-1 and TRBV20-1 among them. Pronounced co-clustering by F measure was evident among identically batched samples. Controls significantly exceeded multiple sclerosis patients in normalized Chao1 diversity.

This CDR3 is built from 15 residues. V lost 4 bases, J lost 4 bases, and 7 bases stayed unmatched. CDR1 and CDR2 (germline): SGHRS, YFSETQ. Material: blood. This TCR was sampled from a girl aged 5-17 years with multiple sclerosis. The V and J genes are TRBV5-1 and TRBJ2-1; 8 positions match TRBD2. This CDR3 reads CASSPTSAAYNEQFF. The CDR3, as DNA: TGCGCCAGCAGCCCGACTAGCGCCGCTTACAATGAGCAGTTCTTC.